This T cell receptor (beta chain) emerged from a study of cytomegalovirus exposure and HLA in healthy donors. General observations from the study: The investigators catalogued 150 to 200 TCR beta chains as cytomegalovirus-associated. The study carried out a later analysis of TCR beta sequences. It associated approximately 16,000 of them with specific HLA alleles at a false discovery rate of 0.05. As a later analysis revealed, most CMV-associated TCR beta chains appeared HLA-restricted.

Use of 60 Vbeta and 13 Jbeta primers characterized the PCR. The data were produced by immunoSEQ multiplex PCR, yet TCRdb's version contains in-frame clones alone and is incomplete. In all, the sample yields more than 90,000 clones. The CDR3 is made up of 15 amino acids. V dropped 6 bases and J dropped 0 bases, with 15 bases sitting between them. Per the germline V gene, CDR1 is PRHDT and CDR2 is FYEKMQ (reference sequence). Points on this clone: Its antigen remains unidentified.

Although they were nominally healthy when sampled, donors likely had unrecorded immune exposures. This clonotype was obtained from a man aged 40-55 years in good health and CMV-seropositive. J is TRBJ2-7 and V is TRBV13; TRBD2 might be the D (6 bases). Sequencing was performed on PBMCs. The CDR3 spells CASSFLASDSYEQYF. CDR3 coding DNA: TGTGCCAGCAGTTTCCTGGCTAGCGACTCCTACGAGCAGTACTTC.